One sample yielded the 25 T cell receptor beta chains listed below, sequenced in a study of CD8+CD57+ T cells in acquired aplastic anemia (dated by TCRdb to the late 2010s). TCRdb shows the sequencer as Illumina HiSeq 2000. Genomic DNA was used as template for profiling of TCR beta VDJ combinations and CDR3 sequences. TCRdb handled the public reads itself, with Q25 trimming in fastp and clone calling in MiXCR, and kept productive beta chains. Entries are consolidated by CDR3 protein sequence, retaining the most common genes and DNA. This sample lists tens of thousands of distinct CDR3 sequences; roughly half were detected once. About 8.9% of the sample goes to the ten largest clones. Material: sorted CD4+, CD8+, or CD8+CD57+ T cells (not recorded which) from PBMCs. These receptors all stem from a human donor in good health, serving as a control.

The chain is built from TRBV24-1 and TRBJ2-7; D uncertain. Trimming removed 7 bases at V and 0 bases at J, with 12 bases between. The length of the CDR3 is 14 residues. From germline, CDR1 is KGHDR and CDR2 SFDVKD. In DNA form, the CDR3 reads TGTGCCACCAGCAAAAGCGACATCTCCTACGAGCAGTACTTC. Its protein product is CATSKSDISYEQYF.

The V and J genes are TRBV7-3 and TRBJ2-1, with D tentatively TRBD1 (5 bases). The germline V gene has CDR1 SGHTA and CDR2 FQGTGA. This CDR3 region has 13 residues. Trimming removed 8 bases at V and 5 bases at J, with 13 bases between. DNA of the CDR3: TGTGCCAGCGCCCACCAGGGAAACAATGAGCAGTTCTTC. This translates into CASAHQGNNEQFF.

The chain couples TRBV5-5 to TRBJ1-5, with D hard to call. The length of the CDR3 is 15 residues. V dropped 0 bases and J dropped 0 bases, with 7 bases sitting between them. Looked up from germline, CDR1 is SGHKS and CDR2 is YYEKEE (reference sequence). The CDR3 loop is CASSLAEFSNQPQHF. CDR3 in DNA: TGTGCCAGCAGCTTGGCCGAATTTAGCAATCAGCCCCAGCATTTT.

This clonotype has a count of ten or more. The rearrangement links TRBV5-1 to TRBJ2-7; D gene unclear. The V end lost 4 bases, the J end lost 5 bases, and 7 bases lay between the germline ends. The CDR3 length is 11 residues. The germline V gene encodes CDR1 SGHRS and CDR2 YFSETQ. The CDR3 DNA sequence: TGCGCCAGCAGCGAGTACGACGAGCAGTACTTC. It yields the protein CASSEYDEQYF.

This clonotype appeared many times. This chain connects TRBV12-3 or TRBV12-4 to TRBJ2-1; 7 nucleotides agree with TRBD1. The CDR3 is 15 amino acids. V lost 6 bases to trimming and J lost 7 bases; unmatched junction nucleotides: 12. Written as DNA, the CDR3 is TGTGCCAGCAGCCTAGGGGGCGGGTATCTGAATGAGCAGTTCTTC. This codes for CASSLGGGYLNEQFF.

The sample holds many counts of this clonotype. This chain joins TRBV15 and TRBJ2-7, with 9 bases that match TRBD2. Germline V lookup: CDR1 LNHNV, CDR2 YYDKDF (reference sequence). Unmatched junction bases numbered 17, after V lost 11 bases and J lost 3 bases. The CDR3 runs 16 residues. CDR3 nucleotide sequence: TGTGCCTCCGCCCTTTCGGCAGCGGGAGGCCACTACGAGCAGTACTTC. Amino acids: CASALSAAGGHYEQYF. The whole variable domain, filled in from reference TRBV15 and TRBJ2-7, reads DAMVIQNPRYQVTQFGKPVTLSCSQTLNHNVMYWYQQKSSQAPKLLFHYYDKDFNNEADTPDNFQSRRPNTSFCFLDIRSPGLGDTAMYLCASALSAAGGHYEQYFGPGTRLTVT.

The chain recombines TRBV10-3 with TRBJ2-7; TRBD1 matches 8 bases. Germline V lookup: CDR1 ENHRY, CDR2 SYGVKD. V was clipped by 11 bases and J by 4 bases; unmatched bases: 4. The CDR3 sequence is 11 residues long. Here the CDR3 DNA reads TGTGCCTCTGGGACAGGATACGAGCAGTACTTC. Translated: CASGTGYEQYF.

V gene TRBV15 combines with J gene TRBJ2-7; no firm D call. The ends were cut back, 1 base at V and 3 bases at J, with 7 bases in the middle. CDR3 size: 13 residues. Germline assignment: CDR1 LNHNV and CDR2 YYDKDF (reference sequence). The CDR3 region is CATSRGASYEQYF. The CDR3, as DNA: TGTGCCACCAGCAGAGGAGCCAGCTACGAGCAGTACTTC.

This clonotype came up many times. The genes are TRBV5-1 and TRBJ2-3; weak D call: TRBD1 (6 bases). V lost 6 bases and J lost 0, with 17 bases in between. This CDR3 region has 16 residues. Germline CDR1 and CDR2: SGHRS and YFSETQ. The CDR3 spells CASTSRRDTSTDTQYF. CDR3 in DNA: TGCGCCAGCACCTCTAGACGGGACACTAGCACAGATACGCAGTATTTT.

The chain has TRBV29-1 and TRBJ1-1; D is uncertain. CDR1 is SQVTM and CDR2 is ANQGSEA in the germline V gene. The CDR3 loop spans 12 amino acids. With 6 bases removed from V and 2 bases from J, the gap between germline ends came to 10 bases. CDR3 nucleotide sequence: TGCAGCGTGAGGACGGTTAACACTGAAGCTTTCTTT. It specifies CSVRTVNTEAFF.

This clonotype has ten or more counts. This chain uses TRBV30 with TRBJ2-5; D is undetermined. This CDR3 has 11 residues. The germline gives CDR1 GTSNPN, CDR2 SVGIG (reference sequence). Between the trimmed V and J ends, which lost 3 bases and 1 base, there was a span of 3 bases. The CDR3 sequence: CAWSGQETQYF. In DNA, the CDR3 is TGTGCCTGGAGCGGCCAAGAGACCCAGTACTTC.

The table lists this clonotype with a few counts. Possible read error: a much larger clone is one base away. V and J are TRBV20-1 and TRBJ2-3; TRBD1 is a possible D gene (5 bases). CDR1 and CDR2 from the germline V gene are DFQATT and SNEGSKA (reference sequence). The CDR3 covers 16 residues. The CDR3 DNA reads TGCAGTGCTAGAGAGGGCCGGGCCCCAAAGACAGTTACGCAGTATTTT. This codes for CSAREGRAPKTVTQYF.

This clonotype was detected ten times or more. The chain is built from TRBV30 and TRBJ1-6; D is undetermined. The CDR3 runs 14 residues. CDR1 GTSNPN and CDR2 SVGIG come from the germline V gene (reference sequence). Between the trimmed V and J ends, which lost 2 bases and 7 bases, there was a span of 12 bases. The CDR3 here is CAWSKLPPNSPLHF. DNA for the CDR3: TGTGCCTGGAGTAAGCTCCCGCCAAATTCACCCCTCCACTTT.

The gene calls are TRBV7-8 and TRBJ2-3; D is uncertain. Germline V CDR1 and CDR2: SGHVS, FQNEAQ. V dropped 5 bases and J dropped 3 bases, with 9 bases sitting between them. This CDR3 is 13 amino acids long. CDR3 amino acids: CASSPRTTDTQYF. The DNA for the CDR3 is TGTGCCAGCAGCCCACGGACGACAGATACGCAGTATTTT. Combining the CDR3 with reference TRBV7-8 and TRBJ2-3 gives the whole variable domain GAGVSQSPRYKVAKRGQDVALRCDPISGHVSLFWYQQALGQGPEFLTYFQNEAQLDKSGLPSDRFFAERPEGSVSTLKIQRTQQEDSAVYLCASSPRTTDTQYFGPGTRLTVL.

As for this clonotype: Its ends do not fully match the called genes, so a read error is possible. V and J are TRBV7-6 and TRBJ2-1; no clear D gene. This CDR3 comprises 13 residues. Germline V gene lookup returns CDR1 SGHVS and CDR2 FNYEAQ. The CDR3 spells CASSKSSYSEQFF. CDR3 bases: TGTGCCAGCAGCAAAAGCTCCTACAGTGAGCAGTTCTTC.

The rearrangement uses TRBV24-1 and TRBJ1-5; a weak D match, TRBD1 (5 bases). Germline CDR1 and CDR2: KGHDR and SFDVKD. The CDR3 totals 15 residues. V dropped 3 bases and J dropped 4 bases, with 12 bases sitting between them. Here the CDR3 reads CATSDVRAGNQPQHF. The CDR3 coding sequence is TGTGCCACCAGTGATGTGAGGGCAGGGAATCAGCCCCAGCATTTT.

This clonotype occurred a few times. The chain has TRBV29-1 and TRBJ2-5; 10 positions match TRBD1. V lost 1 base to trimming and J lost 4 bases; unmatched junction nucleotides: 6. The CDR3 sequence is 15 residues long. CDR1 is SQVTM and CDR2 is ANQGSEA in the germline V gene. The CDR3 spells CSVEADRGRTETQYF. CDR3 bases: TGCAGCGTTGAAGCCGACAGGGGGCGCACAGAGACCCAGTACTTC.

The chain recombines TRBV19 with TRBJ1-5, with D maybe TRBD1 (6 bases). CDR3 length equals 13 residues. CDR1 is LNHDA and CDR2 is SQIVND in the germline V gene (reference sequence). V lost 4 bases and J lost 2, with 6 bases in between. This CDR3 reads CASSRQGNQPQHF. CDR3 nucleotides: TGTGCCAGTAGTAGACAGGGCAATCAGCCCCAGCATTTT.

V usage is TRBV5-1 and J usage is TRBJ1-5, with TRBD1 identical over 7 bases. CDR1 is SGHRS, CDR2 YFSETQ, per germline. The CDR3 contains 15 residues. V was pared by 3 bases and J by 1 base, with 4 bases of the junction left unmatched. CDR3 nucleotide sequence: TGCGCCAGCAGCTGGGGGACAGAGAGCAATCAGCCCCAGCATTTT. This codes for CASSWGTESNQPQHF.

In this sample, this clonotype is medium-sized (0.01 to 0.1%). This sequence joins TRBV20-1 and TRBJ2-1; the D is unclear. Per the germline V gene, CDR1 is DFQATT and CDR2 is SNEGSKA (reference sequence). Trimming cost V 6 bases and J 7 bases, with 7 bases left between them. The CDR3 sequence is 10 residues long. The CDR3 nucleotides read TGCAGTGCCCGGATGAATGAGCAGTTCTTC. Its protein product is CSARMNEQFF.

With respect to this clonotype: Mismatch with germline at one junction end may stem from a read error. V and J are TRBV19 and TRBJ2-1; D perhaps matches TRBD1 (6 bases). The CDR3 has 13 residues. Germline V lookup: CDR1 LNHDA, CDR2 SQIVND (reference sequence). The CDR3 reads CVSSIGAGVEQFF. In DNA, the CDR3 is TGTGTCAGTAGTATAGGCGCAGGGGTTGAGCAGTTCTTC.

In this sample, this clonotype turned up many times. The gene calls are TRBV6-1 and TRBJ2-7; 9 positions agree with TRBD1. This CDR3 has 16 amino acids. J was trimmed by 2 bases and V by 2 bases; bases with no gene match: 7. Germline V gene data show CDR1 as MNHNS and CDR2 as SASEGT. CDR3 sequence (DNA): TGTGCCAGCAGTGAACTTACAGGGGGCGGGACCTACGAGCAGTACTTC. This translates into CASSELTGGGTYEQYF.

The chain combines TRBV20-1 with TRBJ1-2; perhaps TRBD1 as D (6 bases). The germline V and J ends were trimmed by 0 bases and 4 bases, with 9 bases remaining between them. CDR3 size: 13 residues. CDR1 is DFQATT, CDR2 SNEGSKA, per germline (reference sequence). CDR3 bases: TGCAGTGCTAGAGATGGAGGGGGCTATGGCTACACCTTC. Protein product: CSARDGGGYGYTF.

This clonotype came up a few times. The CDR3 nucleotides are TGTGCCAGCAGCTTAAGGGGGGGCTACGAGCAGTACTTC. This codes for CASSLRGGYEQYF. This rearrangement joins TRBV7-9 to TRBJ2-7; D perhaps matches TRBD2 (7 bases). Germline CDR1 reads SEHNR; CDR2 reads FQNEAQ (reference sequence). The CDR3 contains 13 residues. Trimming took off 2 bases at V and 3 bases at J, with 8 bases between the two ends. The full variable domain, in which reference TRBV7-9 and TRBJ2-7 provide the parts outside the CDR3, is DTGVSQNPRHKITKRGQNVTFRCDPISEHNRLYWYRQTLGQGPEFLTYFQNEAQLEKSRLLSDRFSAERPKGSFSTLEIQRTEQGDSAMYLCASSLRGGYEQYFGPGTRLTVT.

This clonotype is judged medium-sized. The CDR3 loop is CATSDLPYSGELFF. The CDR3 bases are TGTGCCACCAGTGATTTGCCATATTCCGGGGAGCTGTTTTTT. The gene calls are TRBV24-1 and TRBJ2-2, with unresolved D. Germline-derived CDR1 and CDR2 are KGHDR and SFDVKD. The CDR3 is 14 residues long. Trimming took off 0 bases at V and 6 bases at J, with 7 bases between the two ends.